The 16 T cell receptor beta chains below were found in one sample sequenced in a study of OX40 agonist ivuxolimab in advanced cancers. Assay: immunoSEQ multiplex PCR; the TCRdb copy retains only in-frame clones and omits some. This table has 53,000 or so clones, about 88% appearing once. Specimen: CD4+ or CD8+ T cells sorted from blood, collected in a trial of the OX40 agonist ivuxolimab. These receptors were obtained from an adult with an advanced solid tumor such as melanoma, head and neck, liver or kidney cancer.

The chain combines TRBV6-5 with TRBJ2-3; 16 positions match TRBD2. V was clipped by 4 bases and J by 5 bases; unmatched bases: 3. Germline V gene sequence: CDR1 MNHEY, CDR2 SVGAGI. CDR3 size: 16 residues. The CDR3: CASSWGLAGGGDTQYF. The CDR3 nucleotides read TGTGCCAGCAGTTGGGGACTAGCGGGAGGGGGAGATACGCAGTATTTT.

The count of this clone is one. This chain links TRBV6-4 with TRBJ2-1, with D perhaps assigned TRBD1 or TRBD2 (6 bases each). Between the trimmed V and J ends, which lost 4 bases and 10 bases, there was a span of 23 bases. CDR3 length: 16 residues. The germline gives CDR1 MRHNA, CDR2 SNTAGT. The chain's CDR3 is CASSADGSAGGREQFF. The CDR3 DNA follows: TGTGCCAGCAGTGCAGACGGGTCCGCCGGGGGCAGGGAGCAGTTCTTC.

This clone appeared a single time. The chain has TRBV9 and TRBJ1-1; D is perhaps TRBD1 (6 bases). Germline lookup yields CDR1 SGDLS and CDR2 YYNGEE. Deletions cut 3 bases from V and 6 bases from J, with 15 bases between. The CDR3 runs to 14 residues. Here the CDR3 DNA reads TGTGCCAGCAGCGCCTCGTACAGGGTGGCTGAAGCTTTCTTT. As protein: CASSASYRVAEAFF. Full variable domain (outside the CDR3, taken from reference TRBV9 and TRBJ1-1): DSGVTQTPKHLITATGQRVTLRCSPRSGDLSVYWYQQSLDQGLQFLIQYYNGEERAKGNILERFSAQQFPDLHSELNLSSLELGDSALYFCASSASYRVAEAFFGQGTRLTVV.

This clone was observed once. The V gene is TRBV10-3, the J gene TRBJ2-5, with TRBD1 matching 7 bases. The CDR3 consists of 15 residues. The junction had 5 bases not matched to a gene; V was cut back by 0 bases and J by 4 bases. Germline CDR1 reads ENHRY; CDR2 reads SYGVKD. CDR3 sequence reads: CAISESKGAGETQYF. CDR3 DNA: TGTGCCATCAGTGAGTCGAAGGGGGCCGGAGAGACCCAGTACTTC.

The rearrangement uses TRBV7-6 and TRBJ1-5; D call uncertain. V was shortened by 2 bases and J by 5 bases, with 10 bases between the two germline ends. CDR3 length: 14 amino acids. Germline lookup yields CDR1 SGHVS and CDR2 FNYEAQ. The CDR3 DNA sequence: TGTGCCAGCAGCTTAACCTCTGGGGATCAGCCCCAGCATTTT. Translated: CASSLTSGDQPQHF. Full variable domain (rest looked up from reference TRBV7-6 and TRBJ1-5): GAGVSQSPRYKVTKRGQDVALRCDPISGHVSLYWYRQALGQGPEFLTYFNYEAQQDKSGLPNDRFSAERPEGSISTLTIQRTEQRDSAMYRCASSLTSGDQPQHFGDGTRLSIL.

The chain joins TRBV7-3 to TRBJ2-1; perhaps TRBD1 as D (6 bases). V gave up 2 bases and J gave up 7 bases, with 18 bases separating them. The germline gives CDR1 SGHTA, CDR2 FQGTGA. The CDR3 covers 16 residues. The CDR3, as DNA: TGTGCCAGCAGCTTAGCCGGGACACTATCCTCGAATGAGCAGTTCTTC. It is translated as CASSLAGTLSSNEQFF. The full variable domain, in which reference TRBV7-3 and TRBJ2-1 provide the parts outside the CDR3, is GAGVSQTPSNKVTEKGKYVELRCDPISGHTALYWYRQSLGQGPEFLIYFQGTGAADDSGLPNDRFFAVRPEGSVSTLKIQRTERGDSAVYLCASSLAGTLSSNEQFFGPGTRLTVL.

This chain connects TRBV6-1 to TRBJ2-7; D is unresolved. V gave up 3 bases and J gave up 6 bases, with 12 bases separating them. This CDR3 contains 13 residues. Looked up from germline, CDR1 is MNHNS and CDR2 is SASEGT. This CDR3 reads CASSDTGYGEQYF. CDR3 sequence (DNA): TGTGCCAGCAGTGATACGGGTTACGGCGAGCAGTACTTC.

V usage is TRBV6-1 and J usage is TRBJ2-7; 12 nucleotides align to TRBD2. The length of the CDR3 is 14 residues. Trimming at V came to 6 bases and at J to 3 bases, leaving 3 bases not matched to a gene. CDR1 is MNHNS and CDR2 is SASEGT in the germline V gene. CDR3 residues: CASRRLAGDYEQYF. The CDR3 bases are TGTGCCAGCAGGAGACTAGCGGGGGACTACGAGCAGTACTTC.

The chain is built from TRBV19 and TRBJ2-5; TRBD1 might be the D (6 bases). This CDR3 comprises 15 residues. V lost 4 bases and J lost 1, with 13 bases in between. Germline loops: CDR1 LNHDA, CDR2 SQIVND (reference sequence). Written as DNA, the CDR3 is TGTGCCAGTAGTAAGGGCGGACAGATCCAAGAGACCCAGTACTTC. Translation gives CASSKGGQIQETQYF. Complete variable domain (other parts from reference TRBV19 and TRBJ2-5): DGGITQSPKYLFRKEGQNVTLSCEQNLNHDAMYWYRQDPGQGLRLIYYSQIVNDFQKGDIAEGYSVSREKKESFPLTVTSAQKNPTAFYLCASSKGGQIQETQYFGPGTRLLVL.

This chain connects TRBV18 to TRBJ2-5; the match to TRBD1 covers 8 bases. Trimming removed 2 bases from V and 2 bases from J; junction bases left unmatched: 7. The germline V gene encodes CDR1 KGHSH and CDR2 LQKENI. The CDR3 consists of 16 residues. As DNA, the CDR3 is TGTGCCAGCTCACCATCCGAGACAGGGGTTCAAGAGACCCAGTACTTC. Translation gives CASSPSETGVQETQYF.

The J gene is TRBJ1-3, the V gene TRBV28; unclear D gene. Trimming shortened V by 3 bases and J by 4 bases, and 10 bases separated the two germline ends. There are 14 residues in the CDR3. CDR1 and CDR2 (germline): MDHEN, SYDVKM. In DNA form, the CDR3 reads TGTGCCAGCAGTTTGATCACAGCCGGAAACACCATATATTTT. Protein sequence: CASSLITAGNTIYF.

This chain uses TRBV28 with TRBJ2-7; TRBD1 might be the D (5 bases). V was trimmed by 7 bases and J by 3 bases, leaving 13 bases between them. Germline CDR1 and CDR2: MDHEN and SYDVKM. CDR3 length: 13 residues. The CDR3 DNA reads TGTGCCAGCACCTTAGGAACAGGCTACGAGCAGTACTTC. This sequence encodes CASTLGTGYEQYF.

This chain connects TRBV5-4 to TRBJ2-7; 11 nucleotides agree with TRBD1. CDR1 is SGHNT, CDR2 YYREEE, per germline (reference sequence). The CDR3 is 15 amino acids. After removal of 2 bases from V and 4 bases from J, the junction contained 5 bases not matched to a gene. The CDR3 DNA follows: TGTGCCAGCAGCTTCGTCGGACAGGGGGCGTACGAGCAGTACTTC. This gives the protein CASSFVGQGAYEQYF.

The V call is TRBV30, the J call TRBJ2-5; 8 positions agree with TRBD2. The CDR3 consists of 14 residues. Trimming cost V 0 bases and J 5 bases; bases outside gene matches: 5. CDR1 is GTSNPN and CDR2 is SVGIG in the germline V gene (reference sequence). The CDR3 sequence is CAWSVGLGGETQYF. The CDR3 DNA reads TGTGCCTGGAGTGTGGGACTAGGGGGGGAGACCCAGTACTTC. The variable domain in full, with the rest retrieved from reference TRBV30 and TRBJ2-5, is SQTIHQWPATLVQPVGSPLSLECTVEGTSNPNLYWYRQAAGRGLQLLFYSVGIGQISSEVPQNLSASRPQDRQFILSSKKLLLSDSGFYLCAWSVGLGGETQYFGPGTRLLVL.

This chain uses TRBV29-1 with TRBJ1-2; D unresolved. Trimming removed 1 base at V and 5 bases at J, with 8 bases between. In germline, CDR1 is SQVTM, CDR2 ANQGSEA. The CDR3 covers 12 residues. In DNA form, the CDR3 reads TGCAGCGTTGAAGCGGGGAGGTATGGCTACACCTTC. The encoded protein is CSVEAGRYGYTF.

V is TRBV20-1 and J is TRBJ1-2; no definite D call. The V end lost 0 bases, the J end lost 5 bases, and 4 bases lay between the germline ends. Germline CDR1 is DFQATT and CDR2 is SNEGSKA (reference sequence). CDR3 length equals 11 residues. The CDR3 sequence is CSARDAYGYTF. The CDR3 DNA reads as TGCAGTGCTAGAGACGCTTATGGCTACACCTTC.